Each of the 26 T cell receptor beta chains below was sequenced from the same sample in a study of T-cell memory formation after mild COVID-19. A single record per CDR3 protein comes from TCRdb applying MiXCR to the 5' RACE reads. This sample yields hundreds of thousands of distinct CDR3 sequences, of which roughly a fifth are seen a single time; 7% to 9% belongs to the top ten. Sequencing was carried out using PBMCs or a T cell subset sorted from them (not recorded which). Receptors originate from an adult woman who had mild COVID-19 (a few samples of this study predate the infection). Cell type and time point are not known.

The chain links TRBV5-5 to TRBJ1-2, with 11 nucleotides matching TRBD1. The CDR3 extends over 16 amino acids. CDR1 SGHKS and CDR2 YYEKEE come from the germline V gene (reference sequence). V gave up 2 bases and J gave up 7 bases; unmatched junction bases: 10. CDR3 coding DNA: TGTGCCAGCAGCTTACACCCGGGACAGGGGGATGCTGGCTACACCTTC. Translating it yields CASSLHPGQGDAGYTF.

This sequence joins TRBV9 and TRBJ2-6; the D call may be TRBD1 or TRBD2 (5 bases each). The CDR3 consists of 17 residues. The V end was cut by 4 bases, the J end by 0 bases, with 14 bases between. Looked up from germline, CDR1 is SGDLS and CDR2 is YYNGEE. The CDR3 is CASSTRWGSSGANVLTF. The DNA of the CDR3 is TGTGCCAGCAGCACCCGTTGGGGGAGCTCTGGGGCCAACGTCCTGACTTTC.

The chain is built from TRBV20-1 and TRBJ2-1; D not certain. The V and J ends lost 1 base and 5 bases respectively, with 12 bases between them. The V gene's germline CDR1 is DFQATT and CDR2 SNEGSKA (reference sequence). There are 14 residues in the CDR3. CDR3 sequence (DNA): TGCAGTGCTAGAGGTGACAACCGGGACAATGAGCAGTTCTTC. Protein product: CSARGDNRDNEQFF.

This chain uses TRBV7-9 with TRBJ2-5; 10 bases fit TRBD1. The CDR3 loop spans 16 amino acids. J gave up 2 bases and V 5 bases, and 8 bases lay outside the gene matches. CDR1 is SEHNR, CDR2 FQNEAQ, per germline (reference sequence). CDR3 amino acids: CASSRPTGGSQETQYF. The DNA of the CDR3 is TGTGCCAGCAGCCGCCCGACAGGGGGCTCTCAAGAGACCCAGTACTTC.

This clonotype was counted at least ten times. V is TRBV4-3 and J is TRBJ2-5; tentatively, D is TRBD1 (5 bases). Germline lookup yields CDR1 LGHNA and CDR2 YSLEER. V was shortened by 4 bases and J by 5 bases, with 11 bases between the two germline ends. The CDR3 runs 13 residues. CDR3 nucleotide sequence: TGCGCCAGCAGCCCCCAGGGCAGGGAGACCCAGTACTTC. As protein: CASSPQGRETQYF.

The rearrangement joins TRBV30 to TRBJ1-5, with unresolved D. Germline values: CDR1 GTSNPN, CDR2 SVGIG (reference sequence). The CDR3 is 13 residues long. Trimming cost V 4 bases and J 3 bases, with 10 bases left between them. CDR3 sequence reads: CAWNEGPNQPQHF. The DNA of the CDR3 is TGTGCCTGGAATGAGGGCCCCAATCAGCCCCAGCATTTT.

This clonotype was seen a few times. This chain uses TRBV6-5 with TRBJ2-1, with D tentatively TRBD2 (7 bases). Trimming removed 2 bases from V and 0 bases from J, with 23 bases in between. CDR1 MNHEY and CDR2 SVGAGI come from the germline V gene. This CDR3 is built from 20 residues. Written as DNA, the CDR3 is TGTGCCAGCAGTTACCCCCTTCGGGGGAGGGGGACCTACTCCTACAATGAGCAGTTCTTC. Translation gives CASSYPLRGRGTYSYNEQFF.

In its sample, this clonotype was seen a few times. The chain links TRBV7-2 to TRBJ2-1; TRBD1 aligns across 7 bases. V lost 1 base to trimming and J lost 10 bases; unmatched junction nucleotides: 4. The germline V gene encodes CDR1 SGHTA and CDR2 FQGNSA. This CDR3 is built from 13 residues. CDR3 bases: TGTGCCAGCAGCTTAGGCGACAGGGCGGAGCAGTTCTTC. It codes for CASSLGDRAEQFF. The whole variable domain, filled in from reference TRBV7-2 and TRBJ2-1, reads GAGVSQSPSNKVTEKGKDVELRCDPISGHTALYWYRQSLGQGLEFLIYFQGNSAPDKSGLPSDRFSAERTGGSVSTLTIQRTQQEDSAVYLCASSLGDRAEQFFGPGTRLTVL.

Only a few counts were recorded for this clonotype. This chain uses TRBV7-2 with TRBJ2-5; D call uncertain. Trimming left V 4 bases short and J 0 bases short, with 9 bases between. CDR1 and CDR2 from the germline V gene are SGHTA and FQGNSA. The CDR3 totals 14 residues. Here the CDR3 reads CASSSTPYQETQYF. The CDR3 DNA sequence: TGTGCCAGCAGCTCCACCCCGTACCAAGAGACCCAGTACTTC.

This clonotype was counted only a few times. The CDR3 DNA follows: TGTGCCAGCAGTCTTACCTTTCGGGGGGTCAAGGATAATTCACCCCTCCACTTT. This encodes CASSLTFRGVKDNSPLHF. The chain has TRBV12-3 or TRBV12-4 and TRBJ1-6, with a possible D match to TRBD1 (5 bases). Trimming removed 5 bases from V and 5 bases from J, with 22 bases in between. The CDR3 length is 18 residues.

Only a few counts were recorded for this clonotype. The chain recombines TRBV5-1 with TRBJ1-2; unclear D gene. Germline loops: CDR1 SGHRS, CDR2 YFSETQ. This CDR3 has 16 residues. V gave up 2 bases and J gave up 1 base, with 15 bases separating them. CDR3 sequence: CASSFVTVHVNYGYTF. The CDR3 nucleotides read TGCGCCAGCAGCTTCGTAACAGTCCACGTTAACTATGGCTACACCTTC. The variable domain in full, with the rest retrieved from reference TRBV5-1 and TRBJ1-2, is KAGVTQTPRYLIKTRGQQVTLSCSPISGHRSVSWYQQTPGQGLQFLFEYFSETQRNKGNFPGRFSGRQFSNSRSEMNVSTLELGDSALYLCASSFVTVHVNYGYTFGSGTRLTVV.

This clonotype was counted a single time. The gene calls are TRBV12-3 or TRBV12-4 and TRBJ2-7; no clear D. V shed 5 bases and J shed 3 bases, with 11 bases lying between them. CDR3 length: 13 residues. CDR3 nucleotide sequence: TGTGCCAGCAGTGAGGACGCCGACTACGAGCAGTACTTC. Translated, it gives CASSEDADYEQYF.

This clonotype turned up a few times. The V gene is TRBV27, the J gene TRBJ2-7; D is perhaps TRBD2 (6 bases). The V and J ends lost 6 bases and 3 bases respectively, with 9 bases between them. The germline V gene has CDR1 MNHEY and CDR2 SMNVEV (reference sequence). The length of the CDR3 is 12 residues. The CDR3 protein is CASRRGLYEQYF. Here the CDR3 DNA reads TGTGCCAGCAGAAGGGGACTCTACGAGCAGTACTTC.

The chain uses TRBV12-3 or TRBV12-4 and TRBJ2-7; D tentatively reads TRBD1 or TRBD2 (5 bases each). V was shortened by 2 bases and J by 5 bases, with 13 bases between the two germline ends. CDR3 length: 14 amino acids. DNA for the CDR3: TGTGCCAGCAGTTTACGCTCTTGGGGGAACGAGCAGTACTTC. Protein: CASSLRSWGNEQYF.

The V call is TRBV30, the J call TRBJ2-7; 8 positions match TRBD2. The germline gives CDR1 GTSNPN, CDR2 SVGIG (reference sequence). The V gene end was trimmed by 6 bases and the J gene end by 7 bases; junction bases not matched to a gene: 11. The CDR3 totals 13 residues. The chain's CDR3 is CACRVAGTREQYF. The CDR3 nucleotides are TGTGCCTGCCGGGTAGCGGGGACTAGAGAGCAGTACTTC.

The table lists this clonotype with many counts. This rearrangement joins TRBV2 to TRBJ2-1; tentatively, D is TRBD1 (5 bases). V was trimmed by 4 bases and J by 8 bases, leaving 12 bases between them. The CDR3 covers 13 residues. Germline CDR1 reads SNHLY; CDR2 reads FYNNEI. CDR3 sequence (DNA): TGTGCCAGCAGTGCAGACTCAGGGTATGAGCAGTTCTTC. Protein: CASSADSGYEQFF.

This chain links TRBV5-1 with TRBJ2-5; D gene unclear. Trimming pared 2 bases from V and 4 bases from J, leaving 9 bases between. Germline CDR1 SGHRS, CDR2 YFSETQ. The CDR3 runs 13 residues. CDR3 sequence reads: CASSLAPGETQYF. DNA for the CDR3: TGCGCCAGCAGCTTAGCCCCGGGAGAGACCCAGTACTTC. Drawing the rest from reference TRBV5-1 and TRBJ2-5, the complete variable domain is KAGVTQTPRYLIKTRGQQVTLSCSPISGHRSVSWYQQTPGQGLQFLFEYFSETQRNKGNFPGRFSGRQFSNSRSEMNVSTLELGDSALYLCASSLAPGETQYFGPGTRLLVL.

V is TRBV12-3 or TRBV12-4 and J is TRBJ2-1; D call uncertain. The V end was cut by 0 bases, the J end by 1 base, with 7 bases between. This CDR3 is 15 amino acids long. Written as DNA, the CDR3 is TGTGCCAGCAGTTTAGCAGTGTGGTCCTACAATGAGCAGTTCTTC. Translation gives CASSLAVWSYNEQFF.

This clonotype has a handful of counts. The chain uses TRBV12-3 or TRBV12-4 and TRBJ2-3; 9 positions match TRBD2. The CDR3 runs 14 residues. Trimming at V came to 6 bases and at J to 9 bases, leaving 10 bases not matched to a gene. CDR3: CASRTSSGGGTQYF. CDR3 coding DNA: TGTGCCAGCAGGACCAGTAGCGGGGGAGGAACGCAGTATTTT.

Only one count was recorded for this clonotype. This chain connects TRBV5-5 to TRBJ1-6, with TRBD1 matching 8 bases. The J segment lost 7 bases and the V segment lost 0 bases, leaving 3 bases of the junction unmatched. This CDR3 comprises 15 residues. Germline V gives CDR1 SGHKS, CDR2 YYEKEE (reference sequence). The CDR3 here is CASSLGTGPNSPLHF. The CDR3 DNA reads TGTGCCAGCAGCTTGGGGACAGGGCCAAATTCACCCCTCCACTTT.

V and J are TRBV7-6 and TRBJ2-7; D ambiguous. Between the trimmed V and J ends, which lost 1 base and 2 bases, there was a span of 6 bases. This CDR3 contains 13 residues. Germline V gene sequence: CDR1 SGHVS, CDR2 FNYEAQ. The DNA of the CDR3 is TGTGCCAGCAGCTTAGATGGAACCTACGAGCAGTACTTC. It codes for CASSLDGTYEQYF.

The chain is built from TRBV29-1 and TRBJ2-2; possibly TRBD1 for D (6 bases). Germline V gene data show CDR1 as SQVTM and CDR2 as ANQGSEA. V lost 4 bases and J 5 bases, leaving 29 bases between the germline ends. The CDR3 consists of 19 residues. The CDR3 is CSVVYHPKQSTGWTGELFF. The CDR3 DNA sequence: TGCAGCGTTGTTTATCACCCCAAACAGTCAACAGGGTGGACCGGGGAGCTGTTTTTT.

The CDR3 loop reads CASRNTGLSYNEQFF. The CDR3 DNA reads TGTGCCAGCAGAAACACAGGGTTATCCTACAATGAGCAGTTCTTC. The chain joins TRBV28 to TRBJ2-1; D is perhaps TRBD1 (6 bases). CDR3 length: 15 amino acids. Germline loops: CDR1 MDHEN, CDR2 SYDVKM. V gave up 6 bases and J gave up 1 base, with 13 bases separating them.

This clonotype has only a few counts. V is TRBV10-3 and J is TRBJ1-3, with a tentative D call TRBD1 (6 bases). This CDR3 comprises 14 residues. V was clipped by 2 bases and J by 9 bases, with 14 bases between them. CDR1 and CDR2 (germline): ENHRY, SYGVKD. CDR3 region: CAISEQGRPATIYF. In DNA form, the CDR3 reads TGTGCCATCAGTGAGCAGGGGCGCCCAGCCACCATATATTTT.

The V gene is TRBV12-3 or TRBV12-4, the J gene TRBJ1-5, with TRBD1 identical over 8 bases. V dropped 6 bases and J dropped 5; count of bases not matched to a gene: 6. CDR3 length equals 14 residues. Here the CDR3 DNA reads TGTGCCAGCAGAGAGACAGGGGAGGATCAGCCCCAGCATTTT. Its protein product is CASRETGEDQPQHF.

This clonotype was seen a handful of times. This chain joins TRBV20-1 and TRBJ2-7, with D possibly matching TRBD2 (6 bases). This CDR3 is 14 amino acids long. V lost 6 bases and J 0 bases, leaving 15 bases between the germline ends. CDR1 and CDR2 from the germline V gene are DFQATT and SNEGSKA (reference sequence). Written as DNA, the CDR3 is TGCAGTGCCAGTAGCGGTCCGAGCTCCTACGAGCAGTACTTC. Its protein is CSASSGPSSYEQYF.